The text below deals with one TCR beta chain. This entry comes from a study of cytomegalovirus exposure and HLA in healthy donors. PCR employed 60 Vbeta and 13 Jbeta primers. The assay was immunoSEQ multiplex PCR, and TCRdb's table has in-frame clones only and misses some. The repertoire holds about 130,000 clones, with over 60% as singletons. Likely unrecorded immune exposures existed in these nominally healthy donors. Trimming stripped 2 bases from V and 4 bases from J, with 11 bases between. This CDR3 is 14 amino acids long. Per germline, CDR1 MNHEY and CDR2 SMNVEV (reference sequence). The V and J genes are TRBV27 and TRBJ2-5; D possibly corresponds to TRBD1 (5 bases). Sequencing was carried out using PBMCs. The source is a man in his forties in good health and CMV-seronegative. CDR3 protein: CASSLGAVRETQYF. For the CDR3, the DNA is TGTGCCAGCAGTTTAGGGGCAGTTAGAGAGACCCAGTACTTC.